A selection of T cell receptor beta chains follows, all from one sample in a study of immune cell composition in non-small cell lung cancer. Using immunoSEQ multiplex PCR, the repertoire was profiled, and TCRdb retains in-frame clones only, with some absent. This repertoire shows 5,000 to 5,500 clones, 65% to 80% found once; its top ten account for approximately 11%. Specimen: lung tumor tissue. These receptors originate from a human donor with non-small cell lung cancer. The CDR3 runs from the conserved cysteine through the conserved F or W. The D gene is left open where the match is weak. Size values are once, few and many counts, or a class for expanded clones, and some rows have none.

CDR3 length: 14; clone size: .; V gene: TRBV7-4; J gene: TRBJ1-4; D gene: .; CDR3 DNA: TGTGCCAGCAACCTTGGGGGGGTGGGCGAAAAACTGTTTTTT; CDR3 protein: CASNLGGVGEKLFF
CDR3 length: 17; clone size: once; V gene: TRBV15; J gene: TRBJ2-1; D gene: .; CDR3 DNA: TGTGCCACCAGCAGTCAACCGGGACACAACTCCTACAATGAGCAGTTCTTC; CDR3 protein: CATSSQPGHNSYNEQFF
CDR3 length: 13; clone size: .; V gene: TRBV7-6; J gene: TRBJ2-7; D gene: .; CDR3 DNA: TGTGCCAGCAGCCCAAGACTAGTTTACGAGCAGTACTTC; CDR3 protein: CASSPRLVYEQYF
CDR3 length: 14; clone size: .; V gene: TRBV25-1; J gene: TRBJ2-5; D gene: .; CDR3 DNA: TGTGCCAGCAGTGAAGGGGAGACCTTGGAGACCCAGTACTTC; CDR3 protein: CASSEGETLETQYF
CDR3 length: 13; clone size: .; V gene: TRBV6-6; J gene: TRBJ2-5; D gene: .; CDR3 DNA: TGTGCCAGCAGTTTAGTCCATCAAGAGACCCAGTACTTC; CDR3 protein: CASSLVHQETQYF
CDR3 length: 14; clone size: .; V gene: TRBV5-6; J gene: TRBJ1-5; D gene: .; CDR3 DNA: TGTGCCAGCAGCTTGTTATTGAGTTCTCAGCCCCAGCATTTT; CDR3 protein: CASSLLLSSQPQHF
CDR3 length: 13; clone size: .; V gene: TRBV11-3; J gene: TRBJ2-7; D gene: .; CDR3 DNA: TGTGCCAGCAGCTCGATCCTCGGCTACGAGCAGTACTTC; CDR3 protein: CASSSILGYEQYF
CDR3 length: 22; clone size: .; V gene: TRBV29-1; J gene: TRBJ2-2; D gene: TRBD2; CDR3 DNA: TGCAGCGTTCTTATGAGGGGATCCGGGACTAGCGGGAGGGCGGTAAACACCGGGGAGCTGTTTTTT; CDR3 protein: CSVLMRGSGTSGRAVNTGELFF
CDR3 length: 12; clone size: .; V gene: TRBV18; J gene: TRBJ2-7; D gene: TRBD1; CDR3 DNA: TGTGCCAGCTCTGGACAGGCCTACGAGCAGTACTTC; CDR3 protein: CASSGQAYEQYF
CDR3 length: 12; clone size: .; V gene: TRBV6-6; J gene: TRBJ2-5; D gene: .; CDR3 DNA: TGTGCCAGCAGTGAGGCAGCCGAGACCCAGTACTTC; CDR3 protein: CASSEAAETQYF
CDR3 length: 15; clone size: .; V gene: TRBV4-1; J gene: TRBJ2-7; D gene: TRBD2; CDR3 DNA: TGCGCCAGCAGCCAAATAGCGGGAGGGGGTTACGAGCAGTACTTC; CDR3 protein: CASSQIAGGGYEQYF
CDR3 length: 14; clone size: .; V gene: TRBV6-6; J gene: TRBJ1-5; D gene: .; CDR3 DNA: TGTGCCAGCAGTTCTCTGTCGCAGGTCCAGCCCCAGCATTTT; CDR3 protein: CASSSLSQVQPQHF
CDR3 length: 13; clone size: .; V gene: TRBV6-5; J gene: TRBJ1-2; D gene: .; CDR3 DNA: TGTGCCAGCATTGCTGGCACCAACTATGGCTACACCTTC; CDR3 protein: CASIAGTNYGYTF
CDR3 length: 16; clone size: .; V gene: TRBV7-2; J gene: TRBJ2-2; D gene: TRBD2; CDR3 DNA: TGTGCCAGCAGCTTAGGAGGACTAGCGGGAGACTTCGAGCTGTTTTTT; CDR3 protein: CASSLGGLAGDFELFF
CDR3 length: 13; clone size: few; V gene: TRBV11-3; J gene: TRBJ2-7; D gene: .; CDR3 DNA: TGTGCCAGCAGCTTAGAGGTTGCGGACGAGCAGTACTTC; CDR3 protein: CASSLEVADEQYF
CDR3 length: 13; clone size: few; V gene: TRBV18; J gene: TRBJ1-1; D gene: .; CDR3 DNA: TGTGCCAGCTCACCAGGCAGGGAGGCTGAAGCTTTCTTT; CDR3 protein: CASSPGREAEAFF
CDR3 length: 14; clone size: .; V gene: TRBV28; J gene: TRBJ2-5; D gene: TRBD2; CDR3 DNA: TGTGCCAGCAGACGAGCGGGACTGCAAGAGACCCAGTACTTC; CDR3 protein: CASRRAGLQETQYF
CDR3 length: 15; clone size: .; V gene: TRBV7-2; J gene: TRBJ2-3; D gene: .; CDR3 DNA: TGTGCCAGCAGCTTAGCGCCACATATAACAGATACGCAGTATTTT; CDR3 protein: CASSLAPHITDTQYF
CDR3 length: 13; clone size: .; V gene: TRBV11-1; J gene: TRBJ2-7; D gene: .; CDR3 DNA: TGTGCCAGCAGCTCCCTTTGGCAGTACGAGCAGTACTTC; CDR3 protein: CASSSLWQYEQYF
CDR3 length: 16; clone size: .; V gene: TRBV11-3; J gene: TRBJ1-3; D gene: .; CDR3 DNA: TGTGCCAGCAGCTCCCGGGATCCTCTCTCTGGAAACACCATATATTTT; CDR3 protein: CASSSRDPLSGNTIYF
CDR3 length: 17; clone size: once; V gene: TRBV28; J gene: TRBJ2-7; D gene: .; CDR3 DNA: TGTGCCAGCAGTTTTCCGGCTCAGGGGTCACCCTCCTACGAGCAGTACTTC; CDR3 protein: CASSFPAQGSPSYEQYF
CDR3 length: 13; clone size: .; V gene: TRBV28; J gene: TRBJ1-4; D gene: .; CDR3 DNA: TGTGCCAGCAGTGGGACAAGTAATGAAAAACTGTTTTTT; CDR3 protein: CASSGTSNEKLFF
CDR3 length: 16; clone size: .; V gene: TRBV10-2; J gene: TRBJ1-5; D gene: .; CDR3 DNA: TGCGCCAGCAGTGAGTCTGACGAGGGAGTCGATCAGCCCCAGCATTTT; CDR3 protein: CASSESDEGVDQPQHF
CDR3 length: 16; clone size: .; V gene: TRBV28; J gene: TRBJ2-5; D gene: TRBD2; CDR3 DNA: TGTGCCAGCAGCGCCCCACCGGGACTAGCGCCTGAGACCCAGTACTTC; CDR3 protein: CASSAPPGLAPETQYF
CDR3 length: 14; clone size: few; V gene: TRBV10-3; J gene: TRBJ2-3; D gene: TRBD2; CDR3 DNA: TGTGCCGTCGGCCAGCGGGGCTACACAGATACGCAGTATTTT; CDR3 protein: CAVGQRGYTDTQYF
CDR3 length: 13; clone size: few; V gene: TRBV30; J gene: TRBJ2-7; D gene: .; CDR3 DNA: TGTGCCTGGAGTGCGGACTTTACCTACGAGCAGTACTTC; CDR3 protein: CAWSADFTYEQYF
CDR3 length: 18; clone size: few; V gene: TRBV19; J gene: TRBJ2-2; D gene: TRBD2; CDR3 DNA: TGTGCCAGTAGTATAGTAGCCCCCTCTAGCGGGAGGACCGGGGAGCTGTTTTTT; CDR3 protein: CASSIVAPSSGRTGELFF
CDR3 length: 13; clone size: .; V gene: TRBV10-3; J gene: TRBJ2-5; D gene: TRBD2; CDR3 DNA: TGTGCCATCGCGGACAGCGGGGGCGAGACCCAGTACTTC; CDR3 protein: CAIADSGGETQYF
CDR3 length: 16; clone size: .; V gene: TRBV5-1; J gene: TRBJ1-1; D gene: TRBD1; CDR3 DNA: TGCGTCAGCACCCCTTCCATACAGGGGCCGAACACTGAAGCTTTCTTT; CDR3 protein: CVSTPSIQGPNTEAFF
CDR3 length: 15; clone size: .; V gene: TRBV6-5; J gene: TRBJ2-7; D gene: TRBD1; CDR3 DNA: TGTGCCAGCAGTTCCGGACAGGGGGTCCTATACGAGCAGTACTTC; CDR3 protein: CASSSGQGVLYEQYF
CDR3 length: 16; clone size: .; V gene: TRBV4-3; J gene: TRBJ1-1; D gene: TRBD1; CDR3 DNA: TGCGCCAGCAGCGATGAGACAGGGGGCGCGAACACTGAAGCTTTCTTT; CDR3 protein: CASSDETGGANTEAFF
CDR3 length: 15; clone size: .; V gene: TRBV10-3; J gene: TRBJ2-5; D gene: TRBD2; CDR3 DNA: TGTGCCATCAGTCCCGCGGGAGGGCCACAAGAGACCCAGTACTTC; CDR3 protein: CAISPAGGPQETQYF
CDR3 length: 14; clone size: .; V gene: TRBV6-6; J gene: TRBJ1-2; D gene: TRBD1; CDR3 DNA: TGTGCCAGCAGTTATCGGACAGGGAACTATGGCTACACCTTC; CDR3 protein: CASSYRTGNYGYTF
CDR3 length: 13; clone size: .; V gene: TRBV27; J gene: TRBJ1-1; D gene: .; CDR3 DNA: TGTGCCAGCAGTTTATACGCGGGCACTGAAGCTTTCTTT; CDR3 protein: CASSLYAGTEAFF
CDR3 length: 17; clone size: few; V gene: TRBV7-9; J gene: TRBJ2-2; D gene: TRBD2; CDR3 DNA: TGTGCCAGCAGGCCCTACCTAGCGGGGATGAACACCGGGGAGCTGTTTTTT; CDR3 protein: CASRPYLAGMNTGELFF
CDR3 length: 14; clone size: .; V gene: TRBV5-1; J gene: TRBJ2-1; D gene: TRBD2; CDR3 DNA: TGCGCCAGCAAGGGGCGGGAGTACAACAATGAGCAGTTCTTC; CDR3 protein: CASKGREYNNEQFF
CDR3 length: 17; clone size: once; V gene: TRBV7-2; J gene: TRBJ2-5; D gene: TRBD2; CDR3 DNA: TGTGCCAGCAGCGGTCGACTAGCGGGGGATCCCAGGGAGACCCAGTACTTC; CDR3 protein: CASSGRLAGDPRETQYF
CDR3 length: 15; clone size: .; V gene: TRBV6-5; J gene: TRBJ1-2; D gene: .; CDR3 DNA: TGTGCCAGCAGTCCCGGACAGCTACTTAACTATGGCTACACCTTC; CDR3 protein: CASSPGQLLNYGYTF
CDR3 length: 16; clone size: .; V gene: TRBV11-2; J gene: TRBJ1-2; D gene: .; CDR3 DNA: TGTGCCAGCAGCTTAGTGGCGGGGGCGCGGGGCTATGGCTACACCTTC; CDR3 protein: CASSLVAGARGYGYTF
CDR3 length: 15; clone size: few; V gene: TRBV19; J gene: TRBJ2-1; D gene: TRBD2; CDR3 DNA: TGTGCCAGTAGTAGCGGGAGGGCCCCTAACAATGAGCAGTTCTTC; CDR3 protein: CASSSGRAPNNEQFF
CDR3 length: 12; clone size: .; V gene: TRBV28; J gene: TRBJ1-1; D gene: .; CDR3 DNA: TGTGCCAGCAGTCCAATTCAGGGTGAAGCTTTCTTT; CDR3 protein: CASSPIQGEAFF
CDR3 length: 14; clone size: once; V gene: TRBV5-4; J gene: TRBJ2-3; D gene: TRBD2; CDR3 DNA: TGTGCCAGCAGCTTGCGACTAGCCGGAGATACGCAGTATTTT; CDR3 protein: CASSLRLAGDTQYF
CDR3 length: 12; clone size: .; V gene: TRBV5-1; J gene: TRBJ1-1; D gene: .; CDR3 DNA: TGCGCCAGCGGCCAAACAGGGCGCCCTGTTTTCTTT; CDR3 protein: CASGQTGRPVFF
CDR3 length: 14; clone size: .; V gene: TRBV6-5; J gene: TRBJ1-2; D gene: .; CDR3 DNA: TGTGCCAGCAGGGCGGGACTGCTCCTATATGGCTACACCTTC; CDR3 protein: CASRAGLLLYGYTF
CDR3 length: 16; clone size: .; V gene: TRBV19; J gene: TRBJ2-6; D gene: .; CDR3 DNA: TGTGCCAGTAGTACAATCGAGGTAGCTGGGGCCAACGTCCTGACTTTC; CDR3 protein: CASSTIEVAGANVLTF
CDR3 length: 17; clone size: .; V gene: TRBV18; J gene: TRBJ1-6; D gene: .; CDR3 DNA: TGTGCCAGCTCACTCCAGGGCCCGCCGGGCCAGAATTCACCCCTCCACTTT; CDR3 protein: CASSLQGPPGQNSPLHF
CDR3 length: 21; clone size: .; V gene: TRBV27; J gene: TRBJ2-1; D gene: TRBD2; CDR3 DNA: TGTGCCAGCAGTTTATCGTGGGAAGGAAGGACTAGCGGGAGTATTAGGAATGAGCAGTTCTTC; CDR3 protein: CASSLSWEGRTSGSIRNEQFF
CDR3 length: 14; clone size: .; V gene: TRBV9; J gene: TRBJ1-2; D gene: .; CDR3 DNA: TGTGCCAGCAGCGTAGACATGGGAGGCTATGGCTACACCTTC; CDR3 protein: CASSVDMGGYGYTF
CDR3 length: 14; clone size: .; V gene: TRBV2; J gene: TRBJ2-2; D gene: TRBD1; CDR3 DNA: TGTGCCAGCAGGATGGGACAGGGGTCCGGGGAGCTGTTTTTT; CDR3 protein: CASRMGQGSGELFF
CDR3 length: 14; clone size: .; V gene: TRBV19; J gene: TRBJ1-6; D gene: TRBD1; CDR3 DNA: TGTGCCAGTAGCCTTCAGGGGGCAGGATCACCCCTCCACTTT; CDR3 protein: CASSLQGAGSPLHF
CDR3 length: 15; clone size: .; V gene: TRBV15; J gene: TRBJ2-1; D gene: TRBD2; CDR3 DNA: TGTGCCACCAGCAGAGATCTGAGCTCCCCGGGAGGGCAGTTCTTC; CDR3 protein: CATSRDLSSPGGQFF
CDR3 length: 13; clone size: .; V gene: TRBV5-1; J gene: TRBJ2-2; D gene: .; CDR3 DNA: TGCGCCAGCAGCCCCAGGATGGCCGGGGAGCTGTTTTTT; CDR3 protein: CASSPRMAGELFF